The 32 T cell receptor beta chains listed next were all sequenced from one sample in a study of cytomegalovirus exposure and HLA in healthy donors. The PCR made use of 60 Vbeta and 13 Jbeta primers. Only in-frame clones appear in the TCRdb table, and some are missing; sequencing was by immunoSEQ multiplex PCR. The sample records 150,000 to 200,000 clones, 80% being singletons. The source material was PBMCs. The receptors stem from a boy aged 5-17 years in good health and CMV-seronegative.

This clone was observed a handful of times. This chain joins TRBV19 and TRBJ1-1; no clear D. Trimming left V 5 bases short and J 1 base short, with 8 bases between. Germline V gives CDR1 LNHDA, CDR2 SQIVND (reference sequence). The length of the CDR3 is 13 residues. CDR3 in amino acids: CASSFTANTEAFF. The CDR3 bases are TGTGCCAGTAGTTTCACAGCGAACACTGAAGCTTTCTTT.

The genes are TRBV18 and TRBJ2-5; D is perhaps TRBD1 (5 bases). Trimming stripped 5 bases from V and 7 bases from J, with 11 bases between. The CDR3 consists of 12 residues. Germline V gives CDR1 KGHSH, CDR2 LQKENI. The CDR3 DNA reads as TGTGCCAGCTCATCAGGGAAAGGGACCCAGTACTTC. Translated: CASSSGKGTQYF.

Here the CDR3 DNA reads TGTGCCAGCAGCTTATTGTCTACGGTCGCCCTGAACTATGGCTACACCTTC. The encoded protein is CASSLLSTVALNYGYTF. The chain recombines TRBV7-2 with TRBJ1-2, with D unclear. CDR3 size: 17 residues. The V gene's germline CDR1 is SGHTA and CDR2 FQGNSA. V lost 2 bases and J lost 2, with 18 bases in between.

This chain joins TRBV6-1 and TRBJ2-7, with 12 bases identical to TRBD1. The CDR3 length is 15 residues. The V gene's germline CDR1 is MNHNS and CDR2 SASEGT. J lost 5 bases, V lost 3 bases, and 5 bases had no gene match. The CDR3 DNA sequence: TGTGCCAGCAGTGAGCCCGGGACAGGGGGCAACGAGCAGTACTTC. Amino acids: CASSEPGTGGNEQYF.

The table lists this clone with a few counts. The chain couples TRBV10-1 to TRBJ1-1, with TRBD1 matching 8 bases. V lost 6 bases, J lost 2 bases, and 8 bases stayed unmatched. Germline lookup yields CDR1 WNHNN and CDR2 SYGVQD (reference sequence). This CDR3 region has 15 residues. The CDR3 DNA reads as TGCGCCAGCAGGGACAAAGACAGGGGTAACACTGAAGCTTTCTTT. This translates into CASRDKDRGNTEAFF.

In nucleotides, the CDR3 is TGTGCCTGGAGAAGAGGGAGAGGGTGGTCTAATGAAAAACTGTTTTTT. Translating gives CAWRRGRGWSNEKLFF. The rearrangement links TRBV30 to TRBJ1-4; D gene unclear. CDR3 length: 16 residues. V lost 3 bases and J lost 3, with 17 bases in between. CDR1 and CDR2 (germline): GTSNPN, SVGIG (reference sequence).

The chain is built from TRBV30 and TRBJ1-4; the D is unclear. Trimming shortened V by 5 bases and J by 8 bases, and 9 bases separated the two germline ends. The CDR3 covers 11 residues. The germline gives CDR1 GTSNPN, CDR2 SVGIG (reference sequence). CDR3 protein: CAWGRVEKLFF. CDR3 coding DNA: TGTGCCTGGGGGAGGGTGGAAAAACTGTTTTTT.

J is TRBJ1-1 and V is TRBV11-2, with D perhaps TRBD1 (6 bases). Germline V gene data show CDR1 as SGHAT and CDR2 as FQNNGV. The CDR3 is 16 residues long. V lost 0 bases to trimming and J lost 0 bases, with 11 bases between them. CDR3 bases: TGTGCCAGCAGCTTAGAGAGGGGGACCCTGAACACTGAAGCTTTCTTT. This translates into CASSLERGTLNTEAFF.

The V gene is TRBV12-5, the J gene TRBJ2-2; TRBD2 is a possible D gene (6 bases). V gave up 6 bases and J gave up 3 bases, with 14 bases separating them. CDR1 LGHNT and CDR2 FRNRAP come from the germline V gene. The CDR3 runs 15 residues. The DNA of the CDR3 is TGTGCTAGTGGAAACCGGGAGTTAGACACCGGGGAGCTGTTTTTT. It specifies CASGNRELDTGELFF.

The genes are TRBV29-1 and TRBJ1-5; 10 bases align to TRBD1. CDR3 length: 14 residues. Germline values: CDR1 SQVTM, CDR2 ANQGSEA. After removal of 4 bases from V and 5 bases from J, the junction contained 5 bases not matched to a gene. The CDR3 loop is CSVADRGRDQPQHF. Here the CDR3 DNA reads TGCAGCGTTGCAGACAGGGGGCGGGATCAGCCCCAGCATTTT.

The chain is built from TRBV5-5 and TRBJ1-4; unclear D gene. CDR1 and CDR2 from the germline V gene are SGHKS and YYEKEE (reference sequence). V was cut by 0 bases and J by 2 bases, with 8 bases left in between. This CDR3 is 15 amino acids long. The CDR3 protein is CASSLGAPTNEKLFF. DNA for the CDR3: TGTGCCAGCAGCTTGGGGGCGCCGACTAATGAAAAACTGTTTTTT.

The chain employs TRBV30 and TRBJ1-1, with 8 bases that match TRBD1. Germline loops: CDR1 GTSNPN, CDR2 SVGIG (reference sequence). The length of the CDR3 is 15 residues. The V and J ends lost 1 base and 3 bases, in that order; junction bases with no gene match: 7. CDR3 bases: TGTGCCTGGAGTGGATTGGACAGGGCGGACACTGAAGCTTTCTTT. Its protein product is CAWSGLDRADTEAFF. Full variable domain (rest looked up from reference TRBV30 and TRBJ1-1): SQTIHQWPATLVQPVGSPLSLECTVEGTSNPNLYWYRQAAGRGLQLLFYSVGIGQISSEVPQNLSASRPQDRQFILSSKKLLLSDSGFYLCAWSGLDRADTEAFFGQGTRLTVV.

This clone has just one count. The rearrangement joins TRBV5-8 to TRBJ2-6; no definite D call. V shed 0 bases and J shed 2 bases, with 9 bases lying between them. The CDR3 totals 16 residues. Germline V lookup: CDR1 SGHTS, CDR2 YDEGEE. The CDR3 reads CASSLEYEAGANVLTF. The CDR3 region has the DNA TGTGCCAGCAGCTTGGAATATGAGGCTGGGGCCAACGTCCTGACTTTC.

The CDR3 spells CASSLSQLAETQYF. The CDR3 coding sequence is TGTGCCAGCAGCCTAAGCCAACTAGCGGAGACCCAGTACTTC. This rearrangement joins TRBV14 to TRBJ2-5; 7 nucleotides agree with TRBD2. CDR3 size: 14 residues. V lost 4 bases, J lost 5 bases, and 7 bases stayed unmatched. The germline CDR1 and CDR2 sequences are SGHDN and FVKESK.

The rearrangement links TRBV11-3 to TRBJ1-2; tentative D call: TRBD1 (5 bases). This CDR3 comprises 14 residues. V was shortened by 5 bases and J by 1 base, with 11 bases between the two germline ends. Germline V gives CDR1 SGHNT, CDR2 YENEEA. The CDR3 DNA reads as TGTGCCAGCAGCCCGGACACTAATAACTATGGCTACACCTTC. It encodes CASSPDTNNYGYTF.

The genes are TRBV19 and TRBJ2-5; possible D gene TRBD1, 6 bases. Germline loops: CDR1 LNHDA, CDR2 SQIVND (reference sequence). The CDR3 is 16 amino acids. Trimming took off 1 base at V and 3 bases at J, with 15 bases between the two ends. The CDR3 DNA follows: TGTGCCAGTAGTATAGTAAGGACAGATGATGAAGAGACCCAGTACTTC. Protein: CASSIVRTDDEETQYF.

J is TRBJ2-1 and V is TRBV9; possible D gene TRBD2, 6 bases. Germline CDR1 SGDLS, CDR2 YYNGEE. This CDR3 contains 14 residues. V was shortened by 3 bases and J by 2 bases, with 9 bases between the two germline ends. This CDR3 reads CASSGDSPYNEQFF. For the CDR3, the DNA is TGTGCCAGCAGCGGGGACTCGCCCTACAATGAGCAGTTCTTC.

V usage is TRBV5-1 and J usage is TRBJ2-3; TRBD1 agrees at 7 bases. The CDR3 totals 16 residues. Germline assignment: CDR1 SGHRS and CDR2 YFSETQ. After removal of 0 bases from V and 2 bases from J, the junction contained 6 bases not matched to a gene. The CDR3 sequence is CASSLEGQPNTDTQYF. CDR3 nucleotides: TGCGCCAGCAGCTTGGAGGGACAGCCAAACACAGATACGCAGTATTTT. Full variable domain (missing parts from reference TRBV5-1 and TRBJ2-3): KAGVTQTPRYLIKTRGQQVTLSCSPISGHRSVSWYQQTPGQGLQFLFEYFSETQRNKGNFPGRFSGRQFSNSRSEMNVSTLELGDSALYLCASSLEGQPNTDTQYFGPGTRLTVL.

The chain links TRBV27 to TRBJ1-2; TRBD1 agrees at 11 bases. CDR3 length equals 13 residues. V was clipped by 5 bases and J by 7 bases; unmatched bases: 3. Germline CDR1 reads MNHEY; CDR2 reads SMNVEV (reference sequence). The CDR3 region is CASSPGQGAGYTF. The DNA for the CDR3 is TGTGCCAGCAGTCCCGGACAGGGGGCTGGCTACACCTTC.

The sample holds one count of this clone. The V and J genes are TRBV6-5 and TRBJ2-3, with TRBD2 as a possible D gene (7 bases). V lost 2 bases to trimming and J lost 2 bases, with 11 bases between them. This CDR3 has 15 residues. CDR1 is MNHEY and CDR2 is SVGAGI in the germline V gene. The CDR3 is CASSYRGGITDTQYF. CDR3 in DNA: TGTGCCAGCAGTTACAGGGGGGGTATCACAGATACGCAGTATTTT.

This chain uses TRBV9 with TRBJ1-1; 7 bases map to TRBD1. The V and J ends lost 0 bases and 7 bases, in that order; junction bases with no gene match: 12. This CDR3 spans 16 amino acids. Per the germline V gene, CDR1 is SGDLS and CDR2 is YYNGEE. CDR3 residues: CASSVVGPGGKNEAFF. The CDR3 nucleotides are TGTGCCAGCAGCGTAGTGGGACCAGGGGGGAAGAATGAAGCTTTCTTT. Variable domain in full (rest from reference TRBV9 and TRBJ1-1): DSGVTQTPKHLITATGQRVTLRCSPRSGDLSVYWYQQSLDQGLQFLIQYYNGEERAKGNILERFSAQQFPDLHSELNLSSLELGDSALYFCASSVVGPGGKNEAFFGQGTRLTVV.

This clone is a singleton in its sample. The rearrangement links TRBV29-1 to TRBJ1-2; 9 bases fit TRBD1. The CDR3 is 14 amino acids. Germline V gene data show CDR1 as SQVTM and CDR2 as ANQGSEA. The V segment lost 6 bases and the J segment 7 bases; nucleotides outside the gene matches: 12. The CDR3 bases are TGCAGCGTGAGGGAGGACTACAGGGGGCGTGGCTACACCTTC. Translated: CSVREDYRGRGYTF.

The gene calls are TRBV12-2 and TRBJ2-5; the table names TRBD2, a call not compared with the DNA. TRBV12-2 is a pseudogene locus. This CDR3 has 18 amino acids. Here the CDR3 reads CASRLGLAGPSGQETQYF. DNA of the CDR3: TGTGCAAGTCGCTTAGGGCTAGCGGGCCCTTCGGGGCAAGAGACCCAGTACTTC.

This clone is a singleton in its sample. The CDR3 loop is CATSRTADYNEQFF. The CDR3 DNA is TGTGCCACCTCCCGGACAGCGGATTACAATGAGCAGTTCTTC. This rearrangement joins TRBV15 to TRBJ2-1; TRBD1 might be the D (6 bases). The CDR3 runs 14 residues. V lost 8 bases and J lost 4, with 15 bases in between. Germline V gene lookup returns CDR1 LNHNV and CDR2 YYDKDF (reference sequence).

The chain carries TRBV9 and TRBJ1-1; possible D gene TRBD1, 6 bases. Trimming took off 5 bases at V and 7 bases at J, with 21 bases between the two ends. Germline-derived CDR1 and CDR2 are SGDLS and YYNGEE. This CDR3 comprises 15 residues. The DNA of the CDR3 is TGTGCCAGCAGAGCTAATCTTGCCGACAGGTATGAAGCTTTCTTT. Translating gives CASRANLADRYEAFF. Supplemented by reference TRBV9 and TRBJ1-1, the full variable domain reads DSGVTQTPKHLITATGQRVTLRCSPRSGDLSVYWYQQSLDQGLQFLIQYYNGEERAKGNILERFSAQQFPDLHSELNLSSLELGDSALYFCASRANLADRYEAFFGQGTRLTVV.

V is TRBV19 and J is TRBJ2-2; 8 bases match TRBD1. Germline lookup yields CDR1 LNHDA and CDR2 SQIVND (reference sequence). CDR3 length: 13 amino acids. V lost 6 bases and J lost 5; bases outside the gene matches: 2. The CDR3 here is CASSRTGTGELFF. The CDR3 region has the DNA TGTGCCAGTAGCCGGACAGGGACCGGGGAGCTGTTTTTT.

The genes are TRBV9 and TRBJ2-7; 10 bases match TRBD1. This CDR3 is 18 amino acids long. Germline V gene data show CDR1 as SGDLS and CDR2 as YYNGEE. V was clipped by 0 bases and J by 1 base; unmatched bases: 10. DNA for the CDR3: TGTGCCAGCAGCGTAGAAAACATGACAGGGGGCTATTCCTACGAGCAGTACTTC. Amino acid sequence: CASSVENMTGGYSYEQYF.

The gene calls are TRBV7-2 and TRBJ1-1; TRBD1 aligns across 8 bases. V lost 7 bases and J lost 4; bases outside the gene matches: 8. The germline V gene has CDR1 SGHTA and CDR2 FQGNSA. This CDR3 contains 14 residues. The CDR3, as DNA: TGTGCCAGCATCAGGACAGGGATGGGCACTGAAGCTTTCTTT. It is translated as CASIRTGMGTEAFF. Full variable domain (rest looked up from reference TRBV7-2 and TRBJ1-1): GAGVSQSPSNKVTEKGKDVELRCDPISGHTALYWYRQSLGQGLEFLIYFQGNSAPDKSGLPSDRFSAERTGGSVSTLTIQRTQQEDSAVYLCASIRTGMGTEAFFGQGTRLTVV.

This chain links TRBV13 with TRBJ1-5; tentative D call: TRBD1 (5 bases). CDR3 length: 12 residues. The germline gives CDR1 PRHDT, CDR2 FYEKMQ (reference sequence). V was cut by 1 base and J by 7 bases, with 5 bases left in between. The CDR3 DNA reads TGTGCCAGCAGCTTAGAGGGGCAGCCCCAGCATTTT. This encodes CASSLEGQPQHF.

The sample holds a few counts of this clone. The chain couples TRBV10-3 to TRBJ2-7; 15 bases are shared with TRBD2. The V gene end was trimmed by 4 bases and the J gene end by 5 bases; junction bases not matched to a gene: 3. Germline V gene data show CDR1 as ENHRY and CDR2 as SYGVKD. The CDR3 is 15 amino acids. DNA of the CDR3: TGTGCCATCAGTGGCTGGACTAGCGGGAGGGACGAGCAGTACTTC. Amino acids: CAISGWTSGRDEQYF.

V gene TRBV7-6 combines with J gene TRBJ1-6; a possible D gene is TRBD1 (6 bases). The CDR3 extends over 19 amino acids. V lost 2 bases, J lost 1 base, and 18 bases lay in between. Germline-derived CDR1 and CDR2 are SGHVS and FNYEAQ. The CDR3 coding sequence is TGTGCCAGCAGCTTAACTATTACAGGGAGAAATTCCTATAATTCACCCCTCCACTTT. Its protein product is CASSLTITGRNSYNSPLHF.

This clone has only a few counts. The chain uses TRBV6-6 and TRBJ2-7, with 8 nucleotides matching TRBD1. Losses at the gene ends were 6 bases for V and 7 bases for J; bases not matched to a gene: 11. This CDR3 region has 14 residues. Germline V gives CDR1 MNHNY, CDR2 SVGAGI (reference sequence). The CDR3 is CASRLGQGLGEQYF. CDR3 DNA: TGTGCCAGCAGGCTTGGACAGGGCCTGGGGGAGCAGTACTTC.